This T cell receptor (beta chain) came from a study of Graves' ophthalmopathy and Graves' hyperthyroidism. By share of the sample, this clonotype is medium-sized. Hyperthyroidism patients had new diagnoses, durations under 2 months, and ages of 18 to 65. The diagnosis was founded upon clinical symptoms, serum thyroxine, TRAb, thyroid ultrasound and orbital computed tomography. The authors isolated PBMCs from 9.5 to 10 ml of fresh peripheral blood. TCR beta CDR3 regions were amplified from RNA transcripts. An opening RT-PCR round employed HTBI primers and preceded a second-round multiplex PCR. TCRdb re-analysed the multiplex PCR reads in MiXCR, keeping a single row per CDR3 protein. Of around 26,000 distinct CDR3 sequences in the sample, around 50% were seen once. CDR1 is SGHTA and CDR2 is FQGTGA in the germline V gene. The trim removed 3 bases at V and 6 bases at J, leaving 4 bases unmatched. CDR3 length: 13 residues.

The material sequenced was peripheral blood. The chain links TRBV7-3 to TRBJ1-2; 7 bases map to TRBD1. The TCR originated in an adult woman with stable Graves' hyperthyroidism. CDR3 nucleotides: TGTGCCAGCAGCTTTGCAGGGGGTGATGGCTACACCTTC. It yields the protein CASSFAGGDGYTF.